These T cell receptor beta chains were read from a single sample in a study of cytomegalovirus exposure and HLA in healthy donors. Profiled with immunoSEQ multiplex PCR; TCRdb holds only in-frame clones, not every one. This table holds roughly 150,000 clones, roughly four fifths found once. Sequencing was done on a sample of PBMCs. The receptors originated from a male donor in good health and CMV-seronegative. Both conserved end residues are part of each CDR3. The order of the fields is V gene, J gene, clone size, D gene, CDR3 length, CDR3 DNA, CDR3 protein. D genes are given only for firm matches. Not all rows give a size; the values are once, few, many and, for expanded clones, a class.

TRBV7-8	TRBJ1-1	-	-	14	TGTGCCAGCAGCTTCCTTACAGGAAACACTGAAGCTTTCTTT	CASSFLTGNTEAFF
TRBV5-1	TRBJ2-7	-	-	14	TGCGCCAGCAGCTTGGTTCCGGGGGCCTACGAGCAGTACTTC	CASSLVPGAYEQYF
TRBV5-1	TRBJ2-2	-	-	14	TGCGCCAGCAGCGAAACTCCCAACACCGGGGAGCTGTTTTTT	CASSETPNTGELFF
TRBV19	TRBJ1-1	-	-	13	TGTGCCAGCCTGGACAGTTGGAACACTGAAGCTTTCTTT	CASLDSWNTEAFF
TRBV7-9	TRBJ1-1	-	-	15	TGTGCCAGCAGCTTAGCGTTTTCAGGTCCCGTGAAGGCTTTCTTT	CASSLAFSGPVKAFF
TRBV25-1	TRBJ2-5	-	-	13	TGTGCCAGCAGTGAATATCGAGGGGAGACCCAGTACTTC	CASSEYRGETQYF
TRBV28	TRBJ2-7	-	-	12	TGTGCCAGCAGTATGGGACTTTACGAGCAGTACTTC	CASSMGLYEQYF
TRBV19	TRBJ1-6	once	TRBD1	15	TGTGCCAGTAGAACAGGGGACTCCTATAATTCACCCCTCCACTTT	CASRTGDSYNSPLHF
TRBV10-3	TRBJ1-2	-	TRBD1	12	TGTGCCATAATGACAGGGGACCATGGCTACACCTTC	CAIMTGDHGYTF
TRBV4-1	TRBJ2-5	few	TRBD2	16	TGCGCCAGCAGCCAAGTTGTAGCGGGGGTGGGAGAGACCCAGTACTTC	CASSQVVAGVGETQYF
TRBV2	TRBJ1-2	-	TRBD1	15	TGTGCCAGCAGGGTTGACAGGGTGGATGACTATGGCTACACCTTC	CASRVDRVDDYGYTF
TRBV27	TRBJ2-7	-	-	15	TGTGCCAGTATTTTATGGGGGGGGCCGGCCTACGAGCAGTACTTC	CASILWGGPAYEQYF
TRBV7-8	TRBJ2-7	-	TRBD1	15	TGTGCCAGCAGCTTCGGTCCGGGACAGGTCCACGAGCAGTACTTC	CASSFGPGQVHEQYF
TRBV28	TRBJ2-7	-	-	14	TGTGCCAGCAGTTTTCTCGGGGTCTCCTACGAGCAGTACTTC	CASSFLGVSYEQYF
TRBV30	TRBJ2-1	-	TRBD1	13	TGTGCCTGGATTGGGACAGCTTACAATGAGCAGTTCTTC	CAWIGTAYNEQFF
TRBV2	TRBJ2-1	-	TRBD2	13	TGTGCCAGGACTAGCGGGAGGGCCGGTGAGCAGTTCTTC	CARTSGRAGEQFF
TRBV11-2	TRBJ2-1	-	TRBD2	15	TGTGCCAGCAGTCCCCTAGCGGCCCTGTGGGCCGGGCAGTTCTTC	CASSPLAALWAGQFF
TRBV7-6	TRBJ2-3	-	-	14	TGTGCCAGCAGCCAGGCCATAGGGGAAGCTACGCAGTATTTT	CASSQAIGEATQYF
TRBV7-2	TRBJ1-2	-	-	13	TGTGCCAGCAGCTTAGCGCTAGACTATGGCTACACCTTC	CASSLALDYGYTF
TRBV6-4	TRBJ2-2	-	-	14	TGTGCCAGCAGTGACGAACTAGATTCCGGGGAGCTGTTTTTT	CASSDELDSGELFF
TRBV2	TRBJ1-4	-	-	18	TGTGCCAGCAGTGACCAAGGCGCCGACGGGGAATTCGGCCGAAGACTGTTTTTT	CASSDQGADGEFGRRLFF
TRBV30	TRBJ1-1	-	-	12	TGTGCCTGGAGTCCCCAGGGGACTGAAGCTTTCTTT	CAWSPQGTEAFF
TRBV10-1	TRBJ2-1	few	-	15	TGCGCCAGCCTGAGCAGGGCCCGATCCTACAATGAGCAGTTCTTC	CASLSRARSYNEQFF
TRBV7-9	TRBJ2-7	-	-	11	TGTGCCAGCACCAAGGGGTACGAGCAGTACTTC	CASTKGYEQYF
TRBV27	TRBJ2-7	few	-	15	TGTGCCAGCAGTTTAAAGGGGGAGCCGGCCTACGAGCAGTACTTC	CASSLKGEPAYEQYF
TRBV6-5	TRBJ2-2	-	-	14	TGTGCCAGCAGTCCCGGGTCTTACACCGGGGAGCTGTTTTTT	CASSPGSYTGELFF
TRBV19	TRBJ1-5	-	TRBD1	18	TGTGCCAGTAGGGGACAGGGAAAGGATAACCCGGGGAGGCGGCCCCAGCATTTT	CASRGQGKDNPGRRPQHF
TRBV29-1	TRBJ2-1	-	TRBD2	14	TGCAGCGTGATAGCGGGGGGCACCTACAATGAGCAGTTCTTC	CSVIAGGTYNEQFF
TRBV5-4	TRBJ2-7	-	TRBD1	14	TGTGCCAGCAGCTTGAACAGGGGGGCCCGCGAGCAGTACTTC	CASSLNRGAREQYF
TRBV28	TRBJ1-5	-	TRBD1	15	TGTGCCAGCAGTTTTGGGACAGTTCCCAATCAGCCCCAGCATTTT	CASSFGTVPNQPQHF
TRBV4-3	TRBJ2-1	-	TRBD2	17	TGCGCCAGCAGCCAAGATGGCCTAGCGGGCCGATACAATGAGCAGTTCTTC	CASSQDGLAGRYNEQFF
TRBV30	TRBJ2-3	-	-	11	TGTGCCTGGAGGGGGCTCCAGGCGCAGTATTTT	CAWRGLQAQYF
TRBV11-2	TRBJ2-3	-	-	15	TGTGCCAGCAGCCCCGACGGGATTAGCACAGATACGCAGTATTTT	CASSPDGISTDTQYF
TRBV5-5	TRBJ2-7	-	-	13	TGTGCCAGCAACCTGGGGCACGCCTACGAGCAGTACTTC	CASNLGHAYEQYF
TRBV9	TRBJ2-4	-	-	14	TGTGCTAGCAGCGTTGGGGGCTCCAAAAACATTCAGTACTTC	CASSVGGSKNIQYF
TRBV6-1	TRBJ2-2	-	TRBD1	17	TGTGCCAGCAGTGACCACGCCGGGACAGGAGGAGGTGGGGAGCTGTTTTTT	CASSDHAGTGGGGELFF
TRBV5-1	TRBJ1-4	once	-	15	TGCGCCAGCAGCCCTCGGGAAGCGGCTAATGAAAAACTGTTTTTT	CASSPREAANEKLFF
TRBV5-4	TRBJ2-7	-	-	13	TGTGCCAGCAGCTTGGCAGGCTCCTACGAGCAGTACTTC	CASSLAGSYEQYF
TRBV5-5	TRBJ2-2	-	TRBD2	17	TGTGCCAGCAGCTTGCACTGGCGGGAGGTACGCACCGGGGAGCTGTTTTTT	CASSLHWREVRTGELFF
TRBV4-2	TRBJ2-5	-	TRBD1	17	TGTGCCAGCAGCCAAGGCGGCAGACAGGGGAACATGGAGACCCAGTACTTC	CASSQGGRQGNMETQYF
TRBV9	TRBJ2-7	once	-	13	TGTGCCAGCAGCGCGCAGGGGCGGGTCGAGCAGTACTTC	CASSAQGRVEQYF
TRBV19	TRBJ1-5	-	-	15	TGTGCCAGTACTCCAGACAGACCGACCGATCAGCCCCAGCATTTT	CASTPDRPTDQPQHF
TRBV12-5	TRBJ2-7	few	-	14	TGTGCTAGTGGCCCGACATTAAAGGGGTACGAGCAGTACTTC	CASGPTLKGYEQYF
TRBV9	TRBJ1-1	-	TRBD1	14	TGTGCCAGCAGCCCCCAGACAGGGACCACTGAAGCTTTCTTT	CASSPQTGTTEAFF
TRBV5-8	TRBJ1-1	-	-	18	TGTGCCAGCAGCTTATCATTCTCCGGGACTCTAGCAAACACTGAAGCTTTCTTT	CASSLSFSGTLANTEAFF
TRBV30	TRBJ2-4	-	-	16	TGTGCCTGGAGCTACCCGGGACTTCTAGCCAAAAACATTCAGTACTTC	CAWSYPGLLAKNIQYF
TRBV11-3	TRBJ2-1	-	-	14	TGTGCCAGCAGCCTCGGACTTAACGGGGGTGAGCAGTTCTTC	CASSLGLNGGEQFF
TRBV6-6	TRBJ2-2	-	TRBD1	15	TGTGCCAGCAGTTCGCCCTACAGGGGGAACGGGGAGCTGTTTTTT	CASSSPYRGNGELFF
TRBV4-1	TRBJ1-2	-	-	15	TGCGCCAGCAGCCAAGTGGACGGGGGTGACTATGGCTACACCTTC	CASSQVDGGDYGYTF
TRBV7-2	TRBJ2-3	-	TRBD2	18	TGTGCCAGCAGCTTAAGCACAGGAGGCATGCGGGAGGAAGATACGCAGTATTTT	CASSLSTGGMREEDTQYF
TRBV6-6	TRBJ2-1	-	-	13	TGTGCCAGCAGTTACTCCCTTTTCCATGAGCAGTTCTTC	CASSYSLFHEQFF
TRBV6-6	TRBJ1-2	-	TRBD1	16	TGTGCCAGCAGCCCACCCAGACAGGGGGTTAACTATGGCTACACCTTC	CASSPPRQGVNYGYTF
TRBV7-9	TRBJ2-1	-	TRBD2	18	TGTGCCAGCAGCTCAAGGACTAGCGGGACTTACTCCTACAATGAGCAGTTCTTC	CASSSRTSGTYSYNEQFF
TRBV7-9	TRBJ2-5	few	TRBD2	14	TGTGCCAGCAGCTTAATGACTAGCGAGGAGACCCAGTACTTC	CASSLMTSEETQYF
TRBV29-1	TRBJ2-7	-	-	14	TGCAGCGTTGGAGACTGGGCAGGAACCTACGAGCAGTACTTC	CSVGDWAGTYEQYF
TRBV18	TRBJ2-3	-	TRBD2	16	TGTGCCAGCTCCGGGGGGCCTAGCGGGAGGAGAGATACGCAGTATTTT	CASSGGPSGRRDTQYF
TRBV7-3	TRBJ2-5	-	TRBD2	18	TGTGCCAGCAGCTTAATTGGGGCTAGCGGGGGTCTTCAAGAGACCCAGTACTTC	CASSLIGASGGLQETQYF